This T cell receptor (beta chain) stems from a study of blood T cells in healthy people across ages. Study-level background: Capture via template switching afforded approximately one barcoded beta molecule per two T cells. General study results and limits: Older age coincided with a roughly linear decline in TCR beta diversity per million T cells.

Then a second PCR, running about 6 to 11 cycles, was carried out with a sample-barcoded 5' primer and a J-beta primer mix. MiXCR, applied by TCRdb to the 5' RACE reads, yields one record per CDR3 protein. The table has fewer than 750,000 distinct CDR3 sequences, 45% to 60% seen once. At least ten counts were recorded for this clonotype. Its antigen is unknown. Input material: blood. The clonotype was recovered from a woman of 80 years or more in good health.

CDR3 residues: CSARDSRRPQFF. The CDR3 coding sequence is TGCAGTGCTAGAGACTCACGACGGCCGCAGTTCTTC. V and J are TRBV20-1 and TRBJ2-1; D gene ambiguous. CDR1 and CDR2 (germline): DFQATT, SNEGSKA (reference sequence). V dropped 0 bases and J dropped 12 bases, with 12 bases sitting between them. The CDR3 runs 12 residues.